The 22 T cell receptor beta chains reported below all come from one sample, sequenced in a study of tumor-infiltrating lymphocytes in primary liver carcinoma. Unsorted whole blood yielded blood RNA, and germline DNA was extracted as well. Synthesis of TCR beta cDNA was carried out from approximately 0.55 ug total RNA with a constant-region primer. Three nested multiplex PCR rounds, a slightly modified ARM-PCR method, built the TCR beta libraries. Forward primers for TRBV1-TRBV30 and a C-beta reverse primer served the first two PCR rounds, at around 9 cycles each. MiXCR was run by TCRdb on the multiplex PCR reads, yielding one entry per CDR3 protein. The sample contains approximately 320,000 distinct CDR3 sequences, approximately 58% of which appear only once. The specimen was peripheral blood. Every receptor here comes from a woman aged 25-40 years with primary liver carcinoma and hepatitis B virus infection.

This clonotype has a handful of counts. The chain links TRBV7-8 to TRBJ2-7, with TRBD1 matching 8 bases. CDR1 SGHVS and CDR2 FQNEAQ come from the germline V gene. Trimming removed 2 bases from V and 6 bases from J; junction bases left unmatched: 6. The CDR3 is 14 amino acids. The CDR3 bases are TGTGCCAGCAGCTTACAGGGGGCGAAGGGCGAGCAGTACTTC. It yields the protein CASSLQGAKGEQYF.

This chain uses TRBV11-1 with TRBJ2-1; TRBD2 agrees at 7 bases. CDR3 size: 16 residues. The germline V gene has CDR1 SGHAT and CDR2 FQDESV (reference sequence). With 9 bases clipped from V and 9 bases from J, the junction kept 20 bases outside the gene matches. The DNA of the CDR3 is TGTGCCAGTAGCGATGGGGTCCGGGACTATATTCGTGAGCAGTTCTTC. Encoded protein: CASSDGVRDYIREQFF.

As to this clonotype: This may be a read error, as it is one base from a much larger clone. Because the CDR3's place on the DNA is in doubt, the DNA is left out and the CDR3 is given as listed by TCRdb. The J gene is TRBJ2-1, the V gene TRBV6-2 or TRBV6-3; TRBD1 reflects the table's D call only, with no check against the DNA. Germline V gene data show CDR1 as MNHEY and CDR2 as SVGEGT. The CDR3 comprises 13 residues, both ends counted. The CDR3 spells CASNFGSGTGSIF.

For this clonotype: The CDR3 does not end in the conserved phenylalanine or tryptophan, so this is likely a read error. J is TRBJ2-3 and V is TRBV29-1, with D perhaps assigned TRBD1 or TRBD2 (6 bases each). The germline V gene has CDR1 SQVTM and CDR2 ANQGSEA. The V end lost 5 bases, the J end lost 3 bases, and 15 bases lay between the germline ends. This CDR3 region has 14 residues. CDR3 protein: CSVIFRGGTDTQYS. The CDR3 DNA follows: TGCAGCGTTATCTTCAGGGGAGGTACAGATACGCAGTATTCT.

Turning to this clonotype: Being one base from a much bigger clone, this may be a read error. CDR3 residues: CARGTELTGELFF. Written as DNA, the CDR3 is TGTGCCAGGGGGACAGAATTGACCGGGGAGCTGTTTTTT. The chain joins TRBV11-2 to TRBJ2-2, with TRBD1 matching 7 bases. The CDR3 has 13 amino acids. J gave up 5 bases and V 9 bases, and 6 bases lay outside the gene matches. Germline-derived CDR1 and CDR2 are SGHAT and FQNNGV. The whole variable domain, filled in from reference TRBV11-2 and TRBJ2-2, reads EAGVAQSPRYKIIEKRQSVAFWCNPISGHATLYWYQQILGQGPKLLIQFQNNGVVDDSQLPKDRFSAERLKGVDSTLKIQPAKLEDSAVYLCARGTELTGELFFGEGSRLTVL.

This clonotype was found a few times. J is TRBJ1-4 and V is TRBV6-2 or TRBV6-3; D gene unclear. Germline lookup yields CDR1 MNHEY and CDR2 SVGEGT. V was cut by 5 bases and J by 5 bases, with 12 bases left in between. This CDR3 contains 14 residues. The CDR3 is CASSRHGRNEKLFF. CDR3 DNA sequence: TGTGCCAGCAGTCGACATGGACGGAATGAAAAACTGTTTTTT.

This clonotype showed up many times. This rearrangement joins TRBV6-2 or TRBV6-3 to TRBJ2-1; D remains ambiguous. The V end lost 2 bases, the J end lost 4 bases, and 12 bases lay between the germline ends. From germline, CDR1 is MNHEY and CDR2 SVGEGT. The CDR3 length is 15 residues. As DNA, the CDR3 is TGTGCCAGCAGTTACCCGGAACTGGGATACAATGAGCAGTTCTTC. Amino acids: CASSYPELGYNEQFF.

Points on this clonotype: An end of the junction does not agree with germline; a read error may underlie this. V is TRBV11-1 and J is TRBJ2-1; D may match TRBD1 or TRBD2 (5 bases each). The germline CDR1 and CDR2 sequences are SGHAT and FQDESV (reference sequence). The CDR3 extends over 15 amino acids. CDR3 DNA: TGCGCCAGCGGCTTCGGGACCCACCCAGGGTATGAGCAGTTCTTC. It specifies CASGFGTHPGYEQFF.

This clonotype was seen a handful of times. This sequence joins TRBV25-1 and TRBJ2-1; 10 bases match TRBD2. J lost 9 bases, V lost 3 bases, and 14 bases had no gene match. Per germline, CDR1 MGHDK and CDR2 SYGVNS. The CDR3 consists of 17 residues. The CDR3, as DNA: TGTGCCAGCAGTGACCTAGCGGGAGCTTACGGGGGGAGTGAGCAGTTCTTC. It specifies CASSDLAGAYGGSEQFF.

To note about this clonotype: This may be a read error: a much more frequent sequence differs by one nucleotide. The chain carries TRBV6-6 and TRBJ2-3; the match to TRBD2 covers 14 bases. Germline-derived CDR1 and CDR2 are MNHNY and SVGAGI (reference sequence). The CDR3 covers 15 residues. V gave up 10 bases and J gave up 6 bases; unmatched junction bases: 9. As DNA, the CDR3 is TGTGCCAACAGCGGGACTAGCGGGAGATTGGATACGCAGTATTTT. Protein product: CANSGTSGRLDTQYF.

This clonotype was detected many times. The genes are TRBV11-2 and TRBJ1-1; 7 bases agree with TRBD1. Trimming took 2 bases from V and 1 from J; bases not matched to a gene: 7. The CDR3 loop spans 16 amino acids. Germline assignment: CDR1 SGHAT and CDR2 FQNNGV. The CDR3 bases are TGTGCCAGCAGCTTACCACAGGGGAGGGGGAACACTGAAGCTTTCTTT. Its protein is CASSLPQGRGNTEAFF.

Many counts were recorded for this clonotype. J is TRBJ2-3 and V is TRBV11-2; D gene unclear. Trimming cost V 4 bases and J 8 bases, with 13 bases left between them. CDR1 and CDR2 from the germline V gene are SGHAT and FQNNGV. This CDR3 has 13 amino acids. CDR3 in amino acids: CASSSAPVSTQYF. CDR3 nucleotide sequence: TGTGCCAGCAGCTCTGCCCCAGTTAGTACGCAGTATTTT.

As concerns this clonotype: Since a much larger clone is just one base distant, this may be a read error. This rearrangement joins TRBV6-5 to TRBJ2-1; 11 nucleotides align to TRBD2. This CDR3 region has 15 residues. The germline CDR1 and CDR2 sequences are MNHEY and SVGAGI. CDR3 loop: CASTPGTSGRNEQLF. Written as DNA, the CDR3 is TGTGCCAGCACCCCCGGGACTAGCGGTCGGAATGAGCAGCTCTTC.

This clonotype was detected a few times. This sequence joins TRBV6-6 and TRBJ2-7; D is perhaps TRBD1 or TRBD2 (5 bases each). V gave up 5 bases and J gave up 6 bases, with 14 bases separating them. Germline CDR1 and CDR2: MNHNY and SVGAGI (reference sequence). This CDR3 contains 13 residues. The CDR3 region has the DNA TGTGCCAGCAGTCTCCAGGTGAGGGGCGAGCAGTACTTC. Translation gives CASSLQVRGEQYF.

For this clonotype: This may be a read error: a much more frequent sequence differs by one nucleotide. The CDR3 DNA follows: TGTGCCAGCACCGGGGGACTATTCCGGTTGAGTGGGGCCAACGTCCTGACTTTC. As protein: CASTGGLFRLSGANVLTF. V and J are TRBV6-1 and TRBJ2-6; 7 bases align to TRBD2. The junction had 15 bases not matched to a gene; V was cut back by 7 bases and J by 3 bases. This CDR3 comprises 18 residues. The germline gives CDR1 MNHNS, CDR2 SASEGT.

As to this clonotype: One end of the junction fails to match germline, which may point to a read error. V usage is TRBV11-3 and J usage is TRBJ2-2; 8 bases fit TRBD2. The CDR3 extends over 14 amino acids. Germline values: CDR1 SGHNT, CDR2 YENEEA. The CDR3, as DNA: TGTGTCAGCAGCTTCACGGGAGGGGCCGGGGAGCTGTTTTTT. Amino acids: CVSSFTGGAGELFF.

There are many counts of this clonotype. The chain is built from TRBV6-6 and TRBJ2-5; 7 positions match TRBD2. Germline loops: CDR1 MNHNY, CDR2 SVGAGI (reference sequence). J was trimmed by 3 bases and V by 4 bases; bases with no gene match: 5. CDR3 length: 14 residues. The CDR3 region is CASSSAGTKETQYF. The DNA of the CDR3 is TGTGCCAGCAGTTCCGCCGGGACTAAAGAGACCCAGTACTTC.

This clonotype was recorded a few times. The chain is built from TRBV29-1 and TRBJ1-2; 12 nucleotides match TRBD1. The germline gives CDR1 SQVTM, CDR2 ANQGSEA. The CDR3 loop spans 13 amino acids. Trimming at V came to 7 bases and at J to 8 bases, leaving 8 bases not matched to a gene. The DNA for the CDR3 is TGCAGCGCAGAGGGACAGGGGGCGGGAGGCTACACCTTC. It codes for CSAEGQGAGGYTF. The whole variable domain, filled in from reference TRBV29-1 and TRBJ1-2, reads SAVISQKPSRDICQRGTSLTIQCQVDSQVTMMFWYRQQPGQSLTLIATANQGSEATYESGFVIDKFPISRPNLTFSTLTVSNMSPEDSSIYLCSAEGQGAGGYTFGSGTRLTVV.

The J gene is TRBJ2-3, the V gene TRBV7-9, with 8 bases fitting TRBD1. J lost 4 bases, V lost 3 bases, and 3 bases had no gene match. Germline lookup yields CDR1 SEHNR and CDR2 FQNEAQ (reference sequence). The CDR3 runs 14 residues. The CDR3 nucleotides read TGTGCCAGCAGCTTGACAGGGGCCCCAGATACGCAGTATTTT. This sequence encodes CASSLTGAPDTQYF.

V usage is TRBV29-1 and J usage is TRBJ2-3, with 8 positions matching TRBD2. The trim removed 7 bases at V and 4 bases at J, leaving 16 bases unmatched. From germline, CDR1 is SQVTM and CDR2 ANQGSEA. There are 16 residues in the CDR3. CDR3 sequence: CSGLLAVWGGADTQYF. The CDR3 DNA reads as TGCAGCGGCCTACTAGCGGTCTGGGGGGGCGCAGATACGCAGTATTTT.

This clonotype occurred many times. The genes are TRBV12-3 or TRBV12-4 and TRBJ2-1, with D tentatively TRBD2 (5 bases). The CDR3 runs 16 residues. Between the trimmed V and J ends, which lost 5 bases and 1 base, there was a span of 15 bases. The CDR3 here is CASSPHWGASYNEQFF. DNA for the CDR3: TGTGCCAGCAGTCCCCATTGGGGAGCGTCCTACAATGAGCAGTTCTTC.

This clonotype came up once. The chain links TRBV1 to TRBJ2-7; the table's D call, TRBD2, has no DNA check behind it. TRBV1 counts as a pseudogene. This CDR3 is 18 amino acids long. CDR3 region: CTSSQYPPGRLVGYEQYF. The CDR3 DNA reads as TGCACCAGCAGCCAGTATCCACCTGGGAGACTAGTGGGTTACGAGCAGTACTTC.